This TCR beta chain was identified in a study of CD8 T cells in ankylosing spondylitis. Researchers built TCR beta libraries using quantitative 5'-RACE with molecular barcodes. TCRdb re-analysed the 5' RACE reads in MiXCR, keeping a single row per CDR3 protein. The sample lists about 42,000 distinct CDR3 sequences, roughly 2.5% seen once, with approximately 4.5% in the top ten. This clonotype was seen ten or more times. V was trimmed by 3 bases and J by 6 bases, leaving 11 bases between them. This CDR3 spans 13 amino acids. Germline CDR1 SGDLS, CDR2 YYNGEE. The chain is built from TRBV9 and TRBJ2-3; the D gene is possibly TRBD2 (5 bases). The sequence was obtained from a male donor with ankylosing spondylitis or in good health (not recorded which). The specimen was blood, either unsorted or a sorted T cell fraction (not recorded which). For the CDR3, the DNA is TGTGCCAGCAGCGCCAGTAGCGCCGATACGCAGTATTTT. Protein sequence: CASSASSADTQYF.